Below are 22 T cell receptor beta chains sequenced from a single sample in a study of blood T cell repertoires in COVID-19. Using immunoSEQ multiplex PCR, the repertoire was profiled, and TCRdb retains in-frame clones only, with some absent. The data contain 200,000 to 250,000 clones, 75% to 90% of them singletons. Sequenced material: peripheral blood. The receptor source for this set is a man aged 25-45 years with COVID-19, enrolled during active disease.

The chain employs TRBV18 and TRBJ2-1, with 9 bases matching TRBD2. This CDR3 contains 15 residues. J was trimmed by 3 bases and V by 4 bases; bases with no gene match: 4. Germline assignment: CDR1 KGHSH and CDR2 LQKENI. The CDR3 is CASSLMTSGYNEQFF. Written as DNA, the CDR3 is TGTGCCAGCTCACTGATGACTAGCGGCTACAATGAGCAGTTCTTC. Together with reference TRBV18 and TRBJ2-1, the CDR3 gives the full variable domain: NAGVMQNPRHLVRRRGQEARLRCSPMKGHSHVYWYRQLPEEGLKFMVYLQKENIIDESGMPKERFSAEFPKEGPSILRIQQVVRGDSAAYFCASSLMTSGYNEQFFGPGTRLTVL.

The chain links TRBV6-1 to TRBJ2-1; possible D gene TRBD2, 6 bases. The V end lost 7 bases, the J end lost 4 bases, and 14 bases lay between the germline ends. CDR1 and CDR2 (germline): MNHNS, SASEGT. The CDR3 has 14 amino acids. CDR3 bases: TGTGCCAGCACGGTCCGGGACTTATACAATGAGCAGTTCTTC. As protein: CASTVRDLYNEQFF.

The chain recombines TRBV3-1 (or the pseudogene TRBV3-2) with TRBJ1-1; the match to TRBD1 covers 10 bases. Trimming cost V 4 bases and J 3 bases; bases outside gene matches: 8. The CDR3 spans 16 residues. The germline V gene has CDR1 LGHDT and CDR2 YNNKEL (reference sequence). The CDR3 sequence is CASSPARGTGDTEAFF. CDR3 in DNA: TGTGCCAGCAGCCCTGCCAGGGGGACAGGGGACACTGAAGCTTTCTTT.

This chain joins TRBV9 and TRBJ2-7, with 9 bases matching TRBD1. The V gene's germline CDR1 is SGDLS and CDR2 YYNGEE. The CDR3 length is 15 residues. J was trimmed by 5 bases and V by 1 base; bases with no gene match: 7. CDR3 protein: CASSVSGTGYNEQYF. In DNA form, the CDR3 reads TGTGCCAGCAGCGTATCCGGGACAGGGTATAACGAGCAGTACTTC.

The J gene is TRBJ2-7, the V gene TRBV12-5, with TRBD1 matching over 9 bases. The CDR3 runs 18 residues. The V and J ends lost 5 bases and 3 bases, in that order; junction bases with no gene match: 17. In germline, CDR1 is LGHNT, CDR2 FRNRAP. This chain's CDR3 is CASGTTALRDRVVYEQYF. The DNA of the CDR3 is TGTGCTAGTGGTACAACCGCCCTCCGGGACAGGGTCGTCTACGAGCAGTACTTC.

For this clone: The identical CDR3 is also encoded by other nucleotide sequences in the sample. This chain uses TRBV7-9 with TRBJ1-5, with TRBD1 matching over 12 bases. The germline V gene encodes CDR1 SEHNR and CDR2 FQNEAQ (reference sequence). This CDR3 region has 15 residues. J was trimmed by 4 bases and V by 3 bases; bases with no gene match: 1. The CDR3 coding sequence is TGTGCCAGCAGCTTGGGACAGGGGGCAAATCAGCCCCAGCATTTT. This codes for CASSLGQGANQPQHF. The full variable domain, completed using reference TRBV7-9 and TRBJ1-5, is DTGVSQNPRHKITKRGQNVTFRCDPISEHNRLYWYRQTLGQGPEFLTYFQNEAQLEKSRLLSDRFSAERPKGSFSTLEIQRTEQGDSAMYLCASSLGQGANQPQHFGDGTRLSIL.

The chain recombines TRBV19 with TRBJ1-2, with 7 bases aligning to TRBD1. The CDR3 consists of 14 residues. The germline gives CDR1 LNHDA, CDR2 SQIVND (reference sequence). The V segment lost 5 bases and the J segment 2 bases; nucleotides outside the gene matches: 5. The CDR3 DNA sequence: TGTGCCAGTAGTTTAGGACAGGAAAACTATGGCTACACCTTC. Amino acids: CASSLGQENYGYTF.

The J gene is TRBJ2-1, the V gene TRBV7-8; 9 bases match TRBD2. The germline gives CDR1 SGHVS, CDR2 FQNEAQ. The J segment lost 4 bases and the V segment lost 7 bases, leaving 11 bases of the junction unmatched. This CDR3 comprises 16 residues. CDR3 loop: CASTRGGTSSYNEQFF. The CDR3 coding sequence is TGTGCCAGCACCCGAGGAGGGACTAGCAGTTACAATGAGCAGTTCTTC.

CDR3 sequence (DNA): TGCGCCAGCAGCTTGGACGGGACTAGTTTCCAAGAGACCCAGTACTTC. It yields the protein CASSLDGTSFQETQYF. The gene calls are TRBV5-1 and TRBJ2-5, with 8 nucleotides matching TRBD2. Trimming removed 0 bases from V and 1 base from J; junction bases left unmatched: 5. The CDR3 consists of 16 residues. Germline CDR1 reads SGHRS; CDR2 reads YFSETQ.

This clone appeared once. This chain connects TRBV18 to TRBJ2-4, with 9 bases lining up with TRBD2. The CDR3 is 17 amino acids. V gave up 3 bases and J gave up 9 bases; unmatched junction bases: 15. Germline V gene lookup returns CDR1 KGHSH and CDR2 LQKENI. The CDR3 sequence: CASSPRGGGAKLGIQYF. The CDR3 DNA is TGTGCCAGCTCACCCCGAGGCGGGGGGGCCAAATTAGGCATTCAGTACTTC.

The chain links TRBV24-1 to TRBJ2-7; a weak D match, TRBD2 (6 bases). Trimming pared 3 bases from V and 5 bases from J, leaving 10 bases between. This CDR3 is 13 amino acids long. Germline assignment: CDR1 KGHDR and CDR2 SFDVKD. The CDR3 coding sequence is TGTGCCACCAGTGATCTCGGGGGAAACGAGCAGTACTTC. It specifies CATSDLGGNEQYF.

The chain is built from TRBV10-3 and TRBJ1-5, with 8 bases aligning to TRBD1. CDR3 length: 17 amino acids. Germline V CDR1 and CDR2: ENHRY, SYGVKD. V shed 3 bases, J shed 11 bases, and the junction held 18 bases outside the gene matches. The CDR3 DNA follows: TGTGCCATCAGTGACGTCCACACGGGACAGGCCGCAGGGGCCCAGCATTTT. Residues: CAISDVHTGQAAGAQHF.

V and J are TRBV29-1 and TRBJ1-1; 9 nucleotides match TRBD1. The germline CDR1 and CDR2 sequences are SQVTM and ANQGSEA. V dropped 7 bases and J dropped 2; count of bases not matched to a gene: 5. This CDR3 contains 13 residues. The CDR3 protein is CSDLQGANTEAFF. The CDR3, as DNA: TGCAGCGACTTACAGGGGGCAAACACTGAAGCTTTCTTT.

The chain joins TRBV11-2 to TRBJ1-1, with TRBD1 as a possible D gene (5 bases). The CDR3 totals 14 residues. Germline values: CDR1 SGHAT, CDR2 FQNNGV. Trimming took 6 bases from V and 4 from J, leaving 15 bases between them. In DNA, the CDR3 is TGTGCCAGCAGACGATGGGGGGACGGCACTGAAGCTTTCTTT. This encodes CASRRWGDGTEAFF.

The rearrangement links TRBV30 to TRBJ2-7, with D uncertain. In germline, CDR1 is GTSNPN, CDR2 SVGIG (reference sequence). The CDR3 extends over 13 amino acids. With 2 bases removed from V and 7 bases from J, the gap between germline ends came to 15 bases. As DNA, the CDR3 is TGTGCCTGGAGTACGGCAGGTAATGGGGAGCAGTACTTC. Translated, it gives CAWSTAGNGEQYF.

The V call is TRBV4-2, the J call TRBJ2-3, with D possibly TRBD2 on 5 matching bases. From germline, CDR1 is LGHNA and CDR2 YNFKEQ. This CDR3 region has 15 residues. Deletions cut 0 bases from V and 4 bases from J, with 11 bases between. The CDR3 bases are TGTGCCAGCAGCCAAGAGGTGGACTCAGCAGATACGCAGTATTTT. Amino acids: CASSQEVDSADTQYF.

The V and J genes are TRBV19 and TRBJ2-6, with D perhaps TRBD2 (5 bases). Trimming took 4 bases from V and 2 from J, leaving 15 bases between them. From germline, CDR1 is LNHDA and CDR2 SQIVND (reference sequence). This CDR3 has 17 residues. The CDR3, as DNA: TGTGCCAGTAGTAGAGGGTTTGAGGGTGCTGGGGCCAACGTCCTGACTTTC. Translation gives CASSRGFEGAGANVLTF.

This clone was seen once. CDR3 nucleotide sequence: TGTGCCAGCAGCCCCCTGGGAGGGAACACTGAAGCTTTCTTT. Its protein is CASSPLGGNTEAFF. The V and J genes are TRBV14 and TRBJ1-1, with no clear D. The CDR3 runs 14 residues. Germline V gene sequence: CDR1 SGHDN, CDR2 FVKESK. V was clipped by 4 bases and J by 1 base, with 10 bases between them.

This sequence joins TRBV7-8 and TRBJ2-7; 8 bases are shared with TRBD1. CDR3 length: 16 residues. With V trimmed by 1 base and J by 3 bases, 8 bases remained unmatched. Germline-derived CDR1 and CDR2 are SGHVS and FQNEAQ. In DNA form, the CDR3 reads TGTGCCAGCAGCTTAGAAAGGGACAGGCAATACTACGAGCAGTACTTC. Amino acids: CASSLERDRQYYEQYF.

In nucleotides, the CDR3 is TGCGCCAGCAGCCAAAGTTTTGGAGGTTACGATACGCAGTATTTT. Translating it yields CASSQSFGGYDTQYF. The chain recombines TRBV4-3 with TRBJ2-3, with D tentatively TRBD2 (5 bases). Germline V lookup: CDR1 LGHNA, CDR2 YSLEER. Trimming cost V 2 bases and J 6 bases, with 15 bases left between them. The CDR3 has 15 amino acids.

Written as DNA, the CDR3 is TGTGCCAGCTCACCGACTAGCGGGAGAGTTGAGCAGTTCTTC. Translating it yields CASSPTSGRVEQFF. V and J are TRBV18 and TRBJ2-1; 12 bases match TRBD2. The CDR3 sequence is 14 residues long. The germline gives CDR1 KGHSH, CDR2 LQKENI. V shed 3 bases and J 9 bases; nucleotides not matched to a gene: 3.

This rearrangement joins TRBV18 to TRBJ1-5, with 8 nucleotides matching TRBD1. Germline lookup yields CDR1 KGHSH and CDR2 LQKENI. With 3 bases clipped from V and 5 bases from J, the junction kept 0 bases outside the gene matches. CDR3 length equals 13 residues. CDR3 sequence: CASSPDRDQPQHF. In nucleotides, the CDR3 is TGTGCCAGCTCACCGGACAGGGATCAGCCCCAGCATTTT. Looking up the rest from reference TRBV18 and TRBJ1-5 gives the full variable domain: NAGVMQNPRHLVRRRGQEARLRCSPMKGHSHVYWYRQLPEEGLKFMVYLQKENIIDESGMPKERFSAEFPKEGPSILRIQQVVRGDSAAYFCASSPDRDQPQHFGDGTRLSIL.